The 31 T cell receptor beta chains presented below share a single source sample, sequenced in a study of T cell responses to AZD1222 COVID-19 vaccine. Some clones are missing from TCRdb's copy, which holds only in-frame ones; the method was immunoSEQ multiplex PCR. The data show approximately 220,000 clones, around 93% seen once. The sequencing used peripheral blood, collected on day 0 of MenACWY control vaccination. The source of these receptors is an adult in good health.

V and J are TRBV18 and TRBJ1-3, with 9 bases identical to TRBD1. Germline V gene sequence: CDR1 KGHSH, CDR2 LQKENI. The V segment lost 5 bases and the J segment 2 bases; nucleotides outside the gene matches: 4. The CDR3 consists of 15 residues. CDR3 in DNA: TGTGCCAGCTCATCCGACAGGGGGACTGGAAACACCATATATTTT. Encoded protein: CASSSDRGTGNTIYF.

Comments on this clone: Different DNA sequences within this sample yield the same CDR3. The V call is TRBV12-3 or TRBV12-4, the J call TRBJ1-1; D gene unclear. The CDR3 runs to 13 residues. V lost 0 bases, J lost 1 base, and 3 bases lay in between. CDR3 sequence: CASSLARNTEAFF. The CDR3 bases are TGTGCCAGCAGTTTAGCAAGGAACACTGAAGCTTTCTTT.

This chain connects TRBV6-5 to TRBJ2-5; 10 nucleotides align to TRBD2. With V trimmed by 8 bases and J by 6 bases, 12 bases remained unmatched. This CDR3 spans 15 amino acids. Germline V gene sequence: CDR1 MNHEY, CDR2 SVGAGI. The DNA for the CDR3 is TGTGCCAGCCTGGCGCTAGCGGGGGCCGGGAAGACCCAGTACTTC. Protein: CASLALAGAGKTQYF.

This clone has only one observation. This sequence joins TRBV7-2 and TRBJ1-1; weak D call: TRBD1 (6 bases). CDR3 length: 18 residues. Trimming left V 2 bases short and J 3 bases short, with 22 bases between. Germline V gene lookup returns CDR1 SGHTA and CDR2 FQGNSA. This CDR3 reads CASSLSLGIGGQDTEAFF. The CDR3 DNA follows: TGTGCCAGCAGCTTATCCTTGGGTATTGGGGGGCAGGACACTGAAGCTTTCTTT.

CDR3 in DNA: TGTGCCAGCAGCGAGGACAGGGTCGGTCAGCCCCAGCATTTT. Translating it yields CASSEDRVGQPQHF. V is TRBV2 and J is TRBJ1-5; 8 positions match TRBD1. Trimming cost V 6 bases and J 6 bases; bases outside gene matches: 7. CDR3 length: 14 amino acids. Germline loops: CDR1 SNHLY, CDR2 FYNNEI.

This sequence joins TRBV10-2 and TRBJ2-7; D might be TRBD2 (5 bases). The CDR3 is 14 residues long. V shed 0 bases and J shed 1 base, with 7 bases lying between them. The V gene's germline CDR1 is WSHSY and CDR2 SAAADI. DNA of the CDR3: TGCGCCAGCAGTGAGTCGAGGGATTCCTACGAGCAGTACTTC. This codes for CASSESRDSYEQYF.

The chain couples TRBV9 to TRBJ2-3; the match to TRBD1 covers 8 bases. V dropped 1 base and J dropped 1; count of bases not matched to a gene: 5. Germline V lookup: CDR1 SGDLS, CDR2 YYNGEE. The length of the CDR3 is 16 residues. As DNA, the CDR3 is TGTGCCAGCAGCGTAACCCAGGGGGCCCGCACAGATACGCAGTATTTT. This gives the protein CASSVTQGARTDTQYF.

This clone has only a few counts. The chain couples TRBV28 to TRBJ1-1; the match to TRBD1 covers 9 bases. The germline V gene encodes CDR1 MDHEN and CDR2 SYDVKM. The CDR3 is made up of 15 amino acids. J gave up 1 base and V 9 bases, and 9 bases lay outside the gene matches. The CDR3 loop is CASTEQGARNTEAFF. The CDR3 region has the DNA TGTGCCAGTACAGAACAGGGGGCGAGGAACACTGAAGCTTTCTTT. The full variable domain, rest sourced from reference TRBV28 and TRBJ1-1, is DVKVTQSSRYLVKRTGEKVFLECVQDMDHENMFWYRQDPGLGLRLIYFSYDVKMKEKGDIPEGYSVSREKKERFSLILESASTNQTSMYLCASTEQGARNTEAFFGQGTRLTVV.

V and J are TRBV6-5 and TRBJ2-1; 7 nucleotides match TRBD1. Per germline, CDR1 MNHEY and CDR2 SVGAGI. After removal of 2 bases from V and 10 bases from J, the junction contained 5 bases not matched to a gene. This CDR3 region has 13 residues. The CDR3 here is CASSYTEGGEQFF. CDR3 sequence (DNA): TGTGCCAGCAGTTACACCGAAGGGGGCGAGCAGTTCTTC.

The V and J genes are TRBV9 and TRBJ2-7; a possible D gene is TRBD1 (6 bases). The CDR3 is made up of 16 amino acids. V gave up 0 bases and J gave up 4 bases, with 17 bases separating them. Germline V CDR1 and CDR2: SGDLS, YYNGEE. The CDR3 bases are TGTGCCAGCAGCGTAGGGATGGGGGCGCTTCTTTACGAGCAGTACTTC. Residues: CASSVGMGALLYEQYF.

This chain joins TRBV6-1 and TRBJ1-2; D uncertain. The CDR3 covers 12 residues. The germline V gene has CDR1 MNHNS and CDR2 SASEGT. V was pared by 7 bases and J by 1 base, with 7 bases between. The CDR3 nucleotides are TGTGCCAGCACGGGCCTTAACTATGGCTACACCTTC. As protein: CASTGLNYGYTF.

The rearrangement uses TRBV5-1 and TRBJ1-2; a possible D gene is TRBD1 (5 bases). Germline V lookup: CDR1 SGHRS, CDR2 YFSETQ. This CDR3 spans 13 amino acids. V dropped 8 bases and J dropped 1 base, with 12 bases sitting between them. This CDR3 reads CASGPGGNYGYTF. CDR3 nucleotides: TGCGCCAGTGGCCCTGGGGGTAACTATGGCTACACCTTC.

This rearrangement joins TRBV5-4 to TRBJ2-2; D tentatively fits TRBD1 or TRBD2 (6 bases each). Germline V gene lookup returns CDR1 SGHNT and CDR2 YYREEE (reference sequence). This CDR3 is built from 15 residues. The V end was cut by 0 bases, the J end by 4 bases, with 10 bases between. The CDR3 loop is CASSLAGGLTGELFF. The CDR3 region has the DNA TGTGCCAGCAGCTTGGCCGGGGGCCTCACCGGGGAGCTGTTTTTT. The variable domain in full, completed from reference TRBV5-4 and TRBJ2-2, reads ETGVTQSPTHLIKTRGQQVTLRCSSQSGHNTVSWYQQALGQGPQFIFQYYREEENGRGNFPPRFSGLQFPNYSSELNVNALELDDSALYLCASSLAGGLTGELFFGEGSRLTVL.

This sequence joins TRBV5-1 and TRBJ1-6; 7 nucleotides align to TRBD1. V gave up 4 bases and J gave up 7 bases; unmatched junction bases: 2. The germline V gene has CDR1 SGHRS and CDR2 YFSETQ. The CDR3 length is 13 residues. CDR3 sequence (DNA): TGCGCCAGCAGCCCGACAGGGAATTCACCCCTCCACTTT. Translated: CASSPTGNSPLHF.

The chain uses TRBV7-8 and TRBJ2-5; a weak D match, TRBD2 (5 bases). The germline CDR1 and CDR2 sequences are SGHVS and FQNEAQ. The germline V and J ends were trimmed by 4 bases and 5 bases, with 11 bases remaining between them. The CDR3 covers 13 residues. CDR3 bases: TGTGCCAGCAGCTGGCTAGGACTGGAGACCCAGTACTTC. As protein: CASSWLGLETQYF.

V is TRBV19 and J is TRBJ2-2; D is unclear. This CDR3 contains 12 residues. Germline CDR1 reads LNHDA; CDR2 reads SQIVND (reference sequence). Trimming pared 11 bases from V and 4 bases from J, leaving 11 bases between. The CDR3 reads CAVLESTGELFF. The DNA of the CDR3 is TGTGCCGTTCTTGAATCCACCGGGGAGCTGTTTTTT.

This sequence joins TRBV19 and TRBJ1-6; the D is unclear. In germline, CDR1 is LNHDA, CDR2 SQIVND (reference sequence). The V gene lost 5 bases and the J gene lost 6 bases, with 5 bases spanning the gap. The CDR3 is made up of 12 amino acids. CDR3 amino acids: CASSLPNSPLHF. The CDR3 bases are TGTGCCAGTAGTCTTCCTAATTCACCCCTCCACTTT.

This chain joins TRBV19 and TRBJ1-5; possible D gene TRBD1, 6 bases. Trimming stripped 10 bases from V and 7 bases from J, with 20 bases between. From germline, CDR1 is LNHDA and CDR2 SQIVND (reference sequence). CDR3 size: 14 residues. The CDR3 loop reads CATGLWGPGQPQHF. The CDR3 region has the DNA TGTGCCACCGGGTTGTGGGGGCCAGGACAGCCCCAGCATTTT.

As regards this clone: Other DNA sequences in this specimen translate into the identical CDR3. V gene TRBV30 combines with J gene TRBJ1-2; D remains unclear. This CDR3 comprises 12 residues. From germline, CDR1 is GTSNPN and CDR2 SVGIG (reference sequence). V gave up 0 bases and J gave up 5 bases, with 7 bases separating them. CDR3 nucleotide sequence: TGTGCCTGGAGTGTATCAAGTTATGGCTACACCTTC. It specifies CAWSVSSYGYTF.

V usage is TRBV4-1 and J usage is TRBJ2-6; tentatively, D is TRBD1 (5 bases). With 1 base removed from V and 0 bases from J, the gap between germline ends came to 10 bases. The CDR3 has 17 amino acids. Germline CDR1 reads MGHRA; CDR2 reads YSYEKL. CDR3 sequence (DNA): TGCGCCAGCAGCCAAGTTGGCCAGGGCTCTGGGGCCAACGTCCTGACTTTC. This encodes CASSQVGQGSGANVLTF.

The J gene is TRBJ1-3, the V gene TRBV28; D remains unclear. The CDR3 spans 12 residues. Trimming removed 6 bases from V and 6 bases from J, with 9 bases in between. Germline CDR1 is MDHEN and CDR2 is SYDVKM. The DNA of the CDR3 is TGTGCCAGCAGGGCAAGAGTAAACACCATATATTTT. Its protein product is CASRARVNTIYF. Looking up the rest from reference TRBV28 and TRBJ1-3 gives the full variable domain: DVKVTQSSRYLVKRTGEKVFLECVQDMDHENMFWYRQDPGLGLRLIYFSYDVKMKEKGDIPEGYSVSREKKERFSLILESASTNQTSMYLCASRARVNTIYFGEGSWLTVV.

The V gene is TRBV7-2, the J gene TRBJ1-5, with 7 positions matching TRBD1. Trimming took 3 bases from V and 3 from J; bases not matched to a gene: 5. In germline, CDR1 is SGHTA, CDR2 FQGNSA. The CDR3 consists of 15 residues. The CDR3 region is CASSLTTGNNQPQHF. The CDR3 bases are TGTGCCAGCAGCTTGACGACAGGGAACAATCAGCCCCAGCATTTT.

The V gene is TRBV6-5, the J gene TRBJ1-1, with a possible D match to TRBD1 (5 bases). CDR1 is MNHEY and CDR2 is SVGAGI in the germline V gene. The length of the CDR3 is 16 residues. V was shortened by 4 bases and J by 5 bases, with 20 bases between the two germline ends. CDR3 region: CASSSRTWQKGTEAFF. The CDR3 bases are TGTGCCAGCAGTTCCCGGACTTGGCAGAAGGGGACTGAAGCTTTCTTT.

This chain uses TRBV3-1 (or the pseudogene TRBV3-2) with TRBJ1-1, with D possibly matching TRBD1 (6 bases). V was pared by 3 bases and J by 1 base, with 12 bases between. Germline V gene sequence: CDR1 LGHDT, CDR2 YNNKEL (reference sequence). The CDR3 sequence is 15 residues long. This chain's CDR3 is CASSQKLTGNTEAFF. The DNA of the CDR3 is TGTGCCAGCAGCCAGAAACTGACAGGGAACACTGAAGCTTTCTTT.

This clone was found once. V and J are TRBV3-1 (or the pseudogene TRBV3-2) and TRBJ2-1; 8 nucleotides align to TRBD2. The V and J ends lost 2 bases and 5 bases, in that order; junction bases with no gene match: 5. The length of the CDR3 is 15 residues. The germline gives CDR1 LGHDT, CDR2 YNNKEL (reference sequence). The CDR3 is CASSQMTSENNEQFF. For the CDR3, the DNA is TGTGCCAGCAGCCAAATGACTAGCGAAAACAATGAGCAGTTCTTC.

The rearrangement links TRBV19 to TRBJ1-2; D unclear. Germline values: CDR1 LNHDA, CDR2 SQIVND (reference sequence). The V end was cut by 2 bases, the J end by 4 bases, with 8 bases between. The CDR3 is 13 amino acids. The CDR3 DNA follows: TGTGCCAGTAGTATACAAGCCGGCTATGGCTACACCTTC. Translating it yields CASSIQAGYGYTF.

V is TRBV18 and J is TRBJ1-6, with a weak D call TRBD1 (5 bases). This CDR3 comprises 17 residues. The V gene's germline CDR1 is KGHSH and CDR2 LQKENI. Trimming cost V 10 bases and J 10 bases, with 29 bases left between them. CDR3 sequence: CATFPGRGAGKHSPLHF. The CDR3 DNA follows: TGTGCCACCTTCCCTGGGAGAGGGGCGGGAAAGCACTCACCCCTCCACTTT.

V is TRBV2 and J is TRBJ1-4; D might be TRBD1 (5 bases). The CDR3 has 14 residues. Trimming took off 8 bases at V and 0 bases at J, with 10 bases between the two ends. Germline V lookup: CDR1 SNHLY, CDR2 FYNNEI. The CDR3, as DNA: TGTGCCAGCGGGTGGGGGTCAACTAATGAAAAACTGTTTTTT. As protein: CASGWGSTNEKLFF.

The chain links TRBV9 to TRBJ2-5, with D maybe TRBD1 (5 bases). The CDR3 length is 15 residues. CDR1 and CDR2 (germline): SGDLS, YYNGEE. V lost 3 bases and J lost 1, with 13 bases in between. CDR3 sequence (DNA): TGTGCCAGCAGCGGGACACAGGCCGGCCAAGAGACCCAGTACTTC. Translation: CASSGTQAGQETQYF.

V gene TRBV10-3 combines with J gene TRBJ2-7, with D perhaps TRBD1 (5 bases). The CDR3 is 13 amino acids. Germline V gives CDR1 ENHRY, CDR2 SYGVKD. The V gene lost 7 bases and the J gene lost 4 bases, with 14 bases spanning the gap. DNA of the CDR3: TGTGCCATCACCGGGCAGGGCGAATACGAGCAGTACTTC. Its protein product is CAITGQGEYEQYF.

The chain is built from TRBV4-3 and TRBJ2-1; the D gene is possibly TRBD2 (6 bases). The germline V gene encodes CDR1 LGHNA and CDR2 YSLEER. Trimming took 4 bases from V and 8 from J, leaving 21 bases between them. This CDR3 is 16 amino acids long. The CDR3 nucleotides read TGCGCCAGCAGCCGCACCGGGACTCCCGAGGCTGATGAGCAGTTCTTC. This sequence encodes CASSRTGTPEADEQFF.